This T cell receptor beta chain was profiled in a study of blood T cell repertoires in COVID-19. Seattle participants joined during active infection and were tracked over time. Profiling relied on immunoSEQ multiplex PCR, and the TCRdb table lists in-frame clones only, not all of them. The repertoire consists of about 190,000 clones, with approximately 85% occurring once and the leading ten covering 6.5% to 7.5%. Sample: peripheral blood. The receptor comes from a man older than 75 with COVID-19, enrolled during active disease.

The CDR3 coding sequence is TGCGCCAGCAGTTTTACACAGGGGGCTGGGAGTCAGCCCCAGCATTTT. Translating gives CASSFTQGAGSQPQHF. This chain connects TRBV4-1 to TRBJ1-5; 9 positions match TRBD1. Unmatched junction bases numbered 12, after V lost 6 bases and J lost 6 bases. The germline CDR1 and CDR2 sequences are MGHRA and YSYEKL. CDR3 length: 16 residues.